The T cell receptor (beta chain) under discussion was sequenced for a study of spatial heterogeneity in lung cancer. The junction had 5 bases not matched to a gene; V was cut back by 5 bases and J by 3 bases. The length of the CDR3 is 14 residues. TCRdb passed the 5' RACE reads through MiXCR, listing each CDR3 protein once. The repertoire has roughly 120,000 distinct CDR3 sequences, 10% to 13% of them found once; the top ten carry approximately 24%. This clonotype was seen a few times. Time point specified: blood at routine non-recurrence follow-up after resection. The source of this sequence is a female donor with early-stage non-small cell lung cancer. The sequences come from PBMCs, collected at follow-up. V is TRBV12-3 or TRBV12-4 and J is TRBJ2-7, with 9 bases lining up with TRBD2. CDR3 residues: CASSTGLAVYEQYF. CDR3 nucleotides: TGTGCCAGCAGTACGGGACTAGCCGTCTACGAGCAGTACTTC.